The 3 T cell receptor beta chains given below trace back to one sample, sequenced in a study of T-cell reconstitution after alpha-beta-depleted transplantation in children. The authors prepared the TCRbeta library with unique molecular identifiers. TCRdb independently ran MiXCR on the PCR reads; one entry per CDR3 protein. The table lists about 300,000 distinct CDR3 sequences, 10% of them singletons. The sequencing here drew on PBMCs, taken before TCRalphabeta/CD19-depleted stem cell transplant. The receptor set was obtained from a boy younger than two with acute myeloid leukemia, due to receive a stem cell transplant.

This clonotype was recorded many times. The chain joins TRBV4-2 to TRBJ1-6; D is ambiguous. CDR3 length: 14 amino acids. In germline, CDR1 is LGHNA, CDR2 YNFKEQ. V was trimmed by 3 bases and J by 9 bases, leaving 12 bases between them. The CDR3 DNA sequence: TGTGCCAGCAGCCATTTACACCCGACTTCACCCCTCCACTTT. Translating gives CASSHLHPTSPLHF.

This clonotype was seen at least ten times. The chain carries TRBV10-3 and TRBJ2-6; no firm D call. Germline V lookup: CDR1 ENHRY, CDR2 SYGVKD. Trimming left V 6 bases short and J 0 bases short, with 6 bases between. CDR3 size: 14 residues. CDR3 in amino acids: CAISDPSGANVLTF. In nucleotides, the CDR3 is TGTGCCATCAGCGATCCCTCTGGGGCCAACGTCCTGACTTTC.

A few counts support this clonotype. The gene calls are TRBV11-2 and TRBJ2-4, with D perhaps given as TRBD1 or TRBD2 (6 bases each). Germline loops: CDR1 SGHAT, CDR2 FQNNGV. Trimming cost V 0 bases and J 0 bases, with 15 bases left between them. This CDR3 spans 18 amino acids. The CDR3 is CASSLDLWGAGAKNIQYF. CDR3 bases: TGTGCCAGCAGCTTAGATCTGTGGGGGGCAGGAGCCAAAAACATTCAGTACTTC.